The 20 T cell receptor beta chains listed next were all sequenced from one sample in a study of HIV-infected patients and healthy controls. Reverse transcription used approximately 500 ng RNA and constant-region primers for alpha and beta. Each of the alpha and beta chains got its own library through chain-specific third strand synthesis with indices. TCRdb independently ran MiXCR on the 5' RACE reads; one entry per CDR3 protein. The sample shows approximately 15,000 distinct CDR3 sequences, over 5% of them seen only once. Whole blood was used without fractionation, so all unsorted peripheral T cells were included. What was sequenced was blood. Every receptor here comes from an adult in good health.

The V and J genes are TRBV27 and TRBJ1-1; possibly TRBD1 for D (5 bases). V lost 5 bases and J 4 bases, leaving 14 bases between the germline ends. Looked up from germline, CDR1 is MNHEY and CDR2 is SMNVEV (reference sequence). The CDR3 totals 14 residues. The CDR3 sequence is CASSTLTVSTEAFF. CDR3 nucleotides: TGTGCCAGCAGTACCCTGACAGTGAGCACTGAAGCTTTCTTT.

This clonotype appeared many times. This chain links TRBV6-2 or TRBV6-3 with TRBJ2-1; 10 positions agree with TRBD2. V was clipped by 5 bases and J by 5 bases; unmatched bases: 6. This CDR3 spans 15 amino acids. Germline-derived CDR1 and CDR2 are MNHEY and SVGEGT. CDR3 in amino acids: CASSPGLAEDNEQFF. As DNA, the CDR3 is TGTGCCAGCAGTCCCGGACTAGCGGAGGACAATGAGCAGTTCTTC.

This clonotype was recorded at least ten times. The rearrangement uses TRBV20-1 and TRBJ1-6; D is ambiguous. V was pared by 6 bases and J by 8 bases, with 17 bases between. Germline-derived CDR1 and CDR2 are DFQATT and SNEGSKA (reference sequence). The CDR3 consists of 14 residues. The DNA for the CDR3 is TGCAGTGCCCCTGTGGGCCACCCTGATTCACCCCTCCACTTT. This gives the protein CSAPVGHPDSPLHF.

This clonotype was observed at least ten times. V gene TRBV3-1 combines with J gene TRBJ2-3, with 8 bases identical to TRBD2. The CDR3 consists of 17 residues. Germline assignment: CDR1 LGHDT and CDR2 YNNKEL (reference sequence). J was trimmed by 3 bases and V by 1 base; bases with no gene match: 9. The CDR3 nucleotides read TGTGCCAGCAGCCAAGGAAATCCTAGCGGGTTGACAGATACGCAGTATTTT. It codes for CASSQGNPSGLTDTQYF.

This clonotype was picked up many times. The chain couples TRBV6-2 or TRBV6-3 to TRBJ1-5; D is unclear. V lost 6 bases to trimming and J lost 0 bases, with 9 bases between them. The CDR3 runs to 14 residues. Germline V lookup: CDR1 MNHEY, CDR2 SVGEGT. The CDR3 protein is CASSPGDSNQPQHF. The CDR3 nucleotides are TGTGCCAGCAGCCCCGGGGATAGCAATCAGCCCCAGCATTTT.

This clonotype was observed at least ten times. CDR3 sequence reads: CASSFPSGGTEQETQYF. The CDR3 region has the DNA TGTGCCAGCAGTTTCCCTTCGGGTGGGACAGAGCAAGAGACCCAGTACTTC. This chain links TRBV12-3 or TRBV12-4 with TRBJ2-5; 7 bases map to TRBD1. V lost 3 bases to trimming and J lost 2 bases; unmatched junction nucleotides: 12. The CDR3 is made up of 17 amino acids.

This clonotype was observed many times. The V gene is TRBV12-3 or TRBV12-4, the J gene TRBJ2-5; 9 bases align to TRBD1. The CDR3 has 16 residues. After removal of 3 bases from V and 5 bases from J, the junction contained 10 bases not matched to a gene. The CDR3 loop is CASSLGQQGAEETQYF. The CDR3 DNA reads TGTGCCAGCAGTTTGGGCCAACAGGGGGCCGAGGAGACCCAGTACTTC.

This clonotype was found many times. The V gene is TRBV28, the J gene TRBJ1-2; D is undetermined. From germline, CDR1 is MDHEN and CDR2 SYDVKM. Between the trimmed V and J ends, which lost 7 bases and 6 bases, there was a span of 15 bases. This CDR3 comprises 13 residues. CDR3: CASKLEQVNGYTF. The CDR3 DNA is TGTGCCAGCAAGTTGGAGCAGGTGAATGGCTACACCTTC.

There are many counts of this clonotype. CDR3 in DNA: TGCAGTGCTAGAGATTGGGGTCTCCACAATGAGCAGTTCTTC. The encoded protein is CSARDWGLHNEQFF. This chain connects TRBV20-1 to TRBJ2-1; D not resolved. The CDR3 is 14 amino acids. The germline V gene has CDR1 DFQATT and CDR2 SNEGSKA (reference sequence). V lost 0 bases to trimming and J lost 5 bases, with 11 bases between them.

This clonotype was counted many times. V gene TRBV7-9 combines with J gene TRBJ1-1; TRBD1 matches at 9 bases. The CDR3 has 15 amino acids. The germline CDR1 and CDR2 sequences are SEHNR and FQNEAQ (reference sequence). V was clipped by 3 bases and J by 1 base; unmatched bases: 3. Here the CDR3 reads CASSFSQGANTEAFF. The CDR3 bases are TGTGCCAGCAGCTTTTCACAGGGGGCGAACACTGAAGCTTTCTTT.

This clonotype was seen repeatedly, ten times or more. This CDR3 reads CSPAEGGGGATDTQYF. DNA of the CDR3: TGCAGTCCCGCCGAGGGGGGCGGGGGGGCCACAGATACGCAGTATTTT. This sequence joins TRBV20-1 and TRBJ2-3, with 9 bases lining up with TRBD2. CDR3 length equals 16 residues. In germline, CDR1 is DFQATT, CDR2 SNEGSKA (reference sequence). The ends lost 8 bases at V and 2 bases at J; junction bases unmatched: 14.

This clonotype occurred many times. CDR3 in amino acids: CASSGSTSGGWWFF. CDR3 sequence (DNA): TGTGCCAGCAGTGGGTCGACTAGCGGGGGGTGGTGGTTCTTC. The J gene is TRBJ2-1, the V gene TRBV6-2 or TRBV6-3, with 13 bases matching TRBD2. Germline CDR1 MNHEY, CDR2 SVGEGT. The J segment lost 15 bases and the V segment lost 5 bases, leaving 10 bases of the junction unmatched. There are 14 residues in the CDR3.

This clonotype ranks as medium-sized. The CDR3 region has the DNA TGTGCCAGCAGGCCAGACAGCACAGATACGCAGTATTTT. Protein: CASRPDSTDTQYF. This sequence joins TRBV7-9 and TRBJ2-3; D gene uncertain. Germline V gene lookup returns CDR1 SEHNR and CDR2 FQNEAQ (reference sequence). This CDR3 comprises 13 residues. V was pared by 6 bases and J by 0 bases, with 7 bases between.

The rearrangement joins TRBV6-2 or TRBV6-3 to TRBJ1-5, with a tentative D call TRBD1 (5 bases). V was cut by 6 bases and J by 4 bases, with 22 bases left in between. The CDR3 sequence is 17 residues long. Germline loops: CDR1 MNHEY, CDR2 SVGEGT. Here the CDR3 DNA reads TGTGCCAGCAGCCCTAACCTCCTCAGGGAACCGAATCAGCCCCAGCATTTT. Its protein is CASSPNLLREPNQPQHF.

Many counts were recorded for this clonotype. Written as DNA, the CDR3 is TGTGCCAGCAGGGTAGTCGATGTGAACACTGAAGCTTTCTTT. This encodes CASRVVDVNTEAFF. The V and J genes are TRBV12-3 or TRBV12-4 and TRBJ1-1; no clear D. Trimming took off 6 bases at V and 0 bases at J, with 11 bases between the two ends. The CDR3 runs 14 residues.

This clonotype was seen repeatedly, ten times or more. The rearrangement joins TRBV6-1 to TRBJ2-3; D remains unclear. The V end lost 8 bases, the J end lost 2 bases, and 8 bases lay between the germline ends. The CDR3 has 12 residues. CDR1 is MNHNS and CDR2 is SASEGT in the germline V gene. The CDR3 coding sequence is TGTGCCAGCGGGTCCTACACAGATACGCAGTATTTT. Translation: CASGSYTDTQYF.

This clonotype has ten or more counts. The rearrangement joins TRBV7-9 to TRBJ2-1; D call uncertain. This CDR3 is built from 11 residues. The V and J ends lost 0 bases and 9 bases respectively, with 3 bases between them. The germline gives CDR1 SEHNR, CDR2 FQNEAQ (reference sequence). CDR3 sequence reads: CASSLAVEQFF. Here the CDR3 DNA reads TGTGCCAGCAGCTTAGCGGTTGAGCAGTTCTTC. Based on the CDR3 plus reference TRBV7-9 and TRBJ2-1, the full variable domain is DTGVSQNPRHKITKRGQNVTFRCDPISEHNRLYWYRQTLGQGPEFLTYFQNEAQLEKSRLLSDRFSAERPKGSFSTLEIQRTEQGDSAMYLCASSLAVEQFFGPGTRLTVL.

This clonotype was recorded many times. The CDR3 loop reads CASSLVQTVHEQYF. For the CDR3, the DNA is TGTGCCAGCAGCTTAGTCCAAACAGTGCACGAGCAGTACTTC. J is TRBJ2-7 and V is TRBV7-2; D is uncertain. Trimming shortened V by 1 base and J by 5 bases, and 12 bases separated the two germline ends. The CDR3 runs 14 residues. Germline loops: CDR1 SGHTA, CDR2 FQGNSA.

This clonotype was detected a few times. The chain has TRBV11-2 and TRBJ2-3, with TRBD2 as a possible D gene (7 bases). CDR1 and CDR2 (germline): SGHAT, FQNNGV. The CDR3 consists of 15 residues. Between the trimmed V and J ends, which lost 1 base and 2 bases, there was a span of 10 bases. CDR3 region: CASSLGEGHTDTQYF. CDR3 sequence (DNA): TGTGCCAGCAGCTTAGGGGAGGGACACACAGATACGCAGTATTTT.

The chain uses TRBV7-3 and TRBJ2-6; the D call may be TRBD1 or TRBD2 (5 bases each). Germline CDR1 reads SGHTA; CDR2 reads FQGTGA. The CDR3 extends over 18 amino acids. The V end was cut by 5 bases, the J end by 0 bases, with 17 bases between. CDR3 DNA: TGTGCCAGCAGCCCTCGGGACCCTAGGAGCTCTGGGGCCAACGTCCTGACTTTC. This translates into CASSPRDPRSSGANVLTF.